The 29 T cell receptor beta chains in this list originate from one sample, sequenced in a study of shared clonotypes between healthy human individuals. Method: immunoSEQ multiplex PCR; TCRdb's copy keeps in-frame clones and lacks some. Of approximately 720,000 clones listed, around 72% are singletons. The sequenced sample consisted of memory CD4+ T cells sorted from blood. Subset noted: CD45RA-negative fraction. The origin of the receptors is a woman younger than 45 in good health.

This clone was picked up a small number of times. This rearrangement joins TRBV7-9 to TRBJ1-1, with D possibly being TRBD1 (6 bases). The V and J ends lost 5 bases and 0 bases respectively, with 16 bases between them. CDR1 is SEHNR, CDR2 FQNEAQ, per germline (reference sequence). There are 16 residues in the CDR3. The CDR3: CASSPLAGQLNTEAFF. In DNA, the CDR3 is TGTGCCAGCAGCCCCCTCGCGGGACAATTGAACACTGAAGCTTTCTTT.

V usage is TRBV6-1 and J usage is TRBJ1-1; D gene unclear. Trimming shortened V by 4 bases and J by 11 bases, and 11 bases separated the two germline ends. This CDR3 is 11 amino acids long. Germline CDR1 is MNHNS and CDR2 is SASEGT. The CDR3 is CASSVTDLAFF. The CDR3 nucleotides read TGTGCCAGCAGTGTTACAGACTTGGCTTTCTTT.

The rearrangement joins TRBV5-4 to TRBJ2-1; 7 positions agree with TRBD1. V gave up 2 bases and J gave up 4 bases; unmatched junction bases: 6. Germline assignment: CDR1 SGHNT and CDR2 YYREEE (reference sequence). The CDR3 spans 15 residues. For the CDR3, the DNA is TGTGCCAGCAGCTTTATGCAGGGGGTGTACAATGAGCAGTTCTTC. Translating gives CASSFMQGVYNEQFF. The variable domain in full, completed from reference TRBV5-4 and TRBJ2-1, reads ETGVTQSPTHLIKTRGQQVTLRCSSQSGHNTVSWYQQALGQGPQFIFQYYREEENGRGNFPPRFSGLQFPNYSSELNVNALELDDSALYLCASSFMQGVYNEQFFGPGTRLTVL.

This clone was recorded a few times. This chain joins TRBV11-3 and TRBJ2-1; 11 positions agree with TRBD2. Germline CDR1 is SGHNT and CDR2 is YENEEA. There are 15 residues in the CDR3. The J segment lost 8 bases and the V segment lost 6 bases, leaving 9 bases of the junction unmatched. The CDR3 protein is CASRRTSGPRDEQFF. The CDR3 coding sequence is TGTGCCAGCAGACGGACTAGCGGGCCTCGCGATGAGCAGTTCTTC.

Remarks on this clone: This may be a read error, as it is one base from a much larger clone. The chain carries TRBV11-2 and TRBJ1-5; the D is unclear. The CDR3 extends over 13 amino acids. Germline V CDR1 and CDR2: SGHAT, FQNNGV. CDR3 sequence reads: CASSVDSNQPQHF. The CDR3 nucleotides read TGTGCCAGCAGCGTAGATAGCAATCAGCCCCAGCATTTT.

CDR3 nucleotides: TGCAGCGTTGATCGAGCGGGAGGCGGTGAGCAGTACTTC. As protein: CSVDRAGGGEQYF. This sequence joins TRBV29-1 and TRBJ2-7, with 9 bases matching TRBD2. The length of the CDR3 is 13 residues. The germline gives CDR1 SQVTM, CDR2 ANQGSEA. The V gene end was trimmed by 3 bases and the J gene end by 7 bases; junction bases not matched to a gene: 7.

The rearrangement links TRBV27 to TRBJ2-7, with D possibly matching TRBD2 (6 bases). V was pared by 6 bases and J by 5 bases, with 17 bases between. Germline CDR1 and CDR2: MNHEY and SMNVEV (reference sequence). CDR3 length: 14 residues. CDR3: CASRGAGIGNEQYF. The CDR3 region has the DNA TGTGCCAGCAGAGGGGCGGGAATTGGGAACGAGCAGTACTTC.

The chain combines TRBV19 with TRBJ1-5; 8 bases align to TRBD1. The germline CDR1 and CDR2 sequences are LNHDA and SQIVND (reference sequence). V was pared by 6 bases and J by 2 bases, with 3 bases of the junction left unmatched. CDR3 length: 14 amino acids. The DNA for the CDR3 is TGTGCCAGTAGCGCGACAGGGGGCAATCAGCCCCAGCATTTT. Protein product: CASSATGGNQPQHF. Based on the CDR3 plus reference TRBV19 and TRBJ1-5, the full variable domain is DGGITQSPKYLFRKEGQNVTLSCEQNLNHDAMYWYRQDPGQGLRLIYYSQIVNDFQKGDIAEGYSVSREKKESFPLTVTSAQKNPTAFYLCASSATGGNQPQHFGDGTRLSIL.

The J gene is TRBJ1-4, the V gene TRBV21-1. TRBV21-1 is classified as a pseudogene. The CDR3 spans 17 residues. The CDR3 DNA is TGTGCCAGCAGCAAAGAAAGGGTTGAGGCAACTAATGAAAAACTGTTTTTT. Its translation is CASSKERVEATNEKLFF.

The J gene is TRBJ2-6, the V gene TRBV19; a weak D match, TRBD2 (6 bases). Trimming took 5 bases from V and 0 from J, leaving 14 bases between them. The CDR3 sequence is 17 residues long. The germline V gene encodes CDR1 LNHDA and CDR2 SQIVND (reference sequence). This chain's CDR3 is CASSPLAISSGANVLTF. Here the CDR3 DNA reads TGTGCCAGTAGTCCCCTAGCGATAAGCTCTGGGGCCAACGTCCTGACTTTC.

The gene calls are TRBV9 and TRBJ2-3; D is possibly TRBD2 (6 bases). Trimming left V 1 base short and J 0 bases short, with 9 bases between. CDR1 and CDR2 (germline): SGDLS, YYNGEE. The CDR3 covers 15 residues. For the CDR3, the DNA is TGTGCCAGCAGCGTATTACGGGGGAGCACAGATACGCAGTATTTT. It is translated as CASSVLRGSTDTQYF. Using reference TRBV9 and TRBJ2-3 for the parts outside the CDR3, the full variable domain is DSGVTQTPKHLITATGQRVTLRCSPRSGDLSVYWYQQSLDQGLQFLIQYYNGEERAKGNILERFSAQQFPDLHSELNLSSLELGDSALYFCASSVLRGSTDTQYFGPGTRLTVL.

The rearrangement joins TRBV7-9 to TRBJ2-1; D is uncertain. Germline CDR1 is SEHNR and CDR2 is FQNEAQ (reference sequence). This CDR3 is 12 amino acids long. The V gene lost 5 bases and the J gene lost 10 bases, with 12 bases spanning the gap. The chain's CDR3 is CASSRDGREQFF. The CDR3 DNA sequence: TGTGCCAGCAGCCGTGACGGGCGAGAGCAGTTCTTC. The variable domain in full, with the rest retrieved from reference TRBV7-9 and TRBJ2-1, is DTGVSQNPRHKITKRGQNVTFRCDPISEHNRLYWYRQTLGQGPEFLTYFQNEAQLEKSRLLSDRFSAERPKGSFSTLEIQRTEQGDSAMYLCASSRDGREQFFGPGTRLTVL.

A remark on this clone: Additional DNA sequences in this sample encode the identical CDR3. The CDR3 reads CASRRGNTEAFF. CDR3 DNA sequence: TGTGCCAGCAGACGTGGGAACACTGAAGCTTTCTTT. This chain joins TRBV2 and TRBJ1-1, with no clear D. The CDR3 runs to 12 residues. Trimming shortened V by 6 bases and J by 1 base, and 6 bases separated the two germline ends. Per germline, CDR1 SNHLY and CDR2 FYNNEI.

As for this clone: This clone may be a read error of a much larger clone one base away. The sample holds other DNA sequences that translate to the same CDR3. As DNA, the CDR3 is TGCGCCAGCAGCTTGGAAGGCACAGATACGCAGTATTTT. Protein sequence: CASSLEGTDTQYF. J is TRBJ2-3 and V is TRBV5-1; D is ambiguous. The CDR3 consists of 13 residues. CDR1 SGHRS and CDR2 YFSETQ come from the germline V gene. The V end lost 0 bases, the J end lost 1 base, and 3 bases lay between the germline ends.

The chain couples TRBV5-1 to TRBJ1-5; TRBD1 might be the D (6 bases). In germline, CDR1 is SGHRS, CDR2 YFSETQ. This CDR3 is 16 amino acids long. Trimming pared 2 bases from V and 1 base from J, leaving 13 bases between. CDR3 sequence reads: CASSLSPGASNQPQHF. CDR3 bases: TGCGCCAGCAGCTTATCCCCAGGGGCCAGCAATCAGCCCCAGCATTTT. The whole variable domain, filled in from reference TRBV5-1 and TRBJ1-5, reads KAGVTQTPRYLIKTRGQQVTLSCSPISGHRSVSWYQQTPGQGLQFLFEYFSETQRNKGNFPGRFSGRQFSNSRSEMNVSTLELGDSALYLCASSLSPGASNQPQHFGDGTRLSIL.

The chain joins TRBV2 to TRBJ2-1; D ambiguous. Trimming took off 4 bases at V and 3 bases at J, with 10 bases between the two ends. The CDR3 contains 14 residues. Germline assignment: CDR1 SNHLY and CDR2 FYNNEI. CDR3 sequence reads: CASSGSPNYNEQFF. CDR3 sequence (DNA): TGTGCCAGCAGTGGTTCTCCGAACTACAATGAGCAGTTCTTC.

The V and J genes are TRBV5-5 and TRBJ2-7; 7 bases fit TRBD2. The CDR3 has 14 amino acids. Germline values: CDR1 SGHKS, CDR2 YYEKEE (reference sequence). The J segment lost 2 bases and the V segment lost 1 base, leaving 3 bases of the junction unmatched. The CDR3 reads CASSLSSGAYEQYF. CDR3 nucleotides: TGTGCCAGCAGCTTGTCTAGCGGAGCCTACGAGCAGTACTTC.

In its sample, this clone was seen once. V is TRBV5-1 and J is TRBJ2-5, with TRBD2 as a possible D gene (6 bases). The CDR3 sequence is 13 residues long. With 4 bases removed from V and 2 bases from J, the gap between germline ends came to 9 bases. Germline V gene data show CDR1 as SGHRS and CDR2 as YFSETQ. The CDR3 region is CASSRGLQETQYF. As DNA, the CDR3 is TGCGCCAGCAGCCGGGGGTTACAAGAGACCCAGTACTTC.

V is TRBV7-2 and J is TRBJ2-7; 11 bases are a match to TRBD2. V trimming: 4 bases; J trimming: 2 bases; junction bases outside the gene matches: 4. The germline gives CDR1 SGHTA, CDR2 FQGNSA. CDR3 length equals 15 residues. The CDR3 sequence: CASSSSSGRAYEQYF. CDR3 DNA sequence: TGTGCCAGCAGCTCAAGTAGCGGGAGGGCCTACGAGCAGTACTTC.

V usage is TRBV29-1 and J usage is TRBJ1-2; a weak D match, TRBD1 (6 bases). Germline lookup yields CDR1 SQVTM and CDR2 ANQGSEA. The CDR3 extends over 13 amino acids. V was shortened by 4 bases and J by 5 bases, with 14 bases between the two germline ends. CDR3: CSVGERTGYGYTF. The CDR3, as DNA: TGCAGCGTTGGAGAGAGAACAGGGTATGGCTACACCTTC.

Note on this clone: At the DNA level, this CDR3 is encoded by other sequences in the same sample as well. This chain links TRBV6-5 with TRBJ2-7; D unclear. V shed 2 bases and J shed 7 bases, with 6 bases lying between them. Germline CDR1 is MNHEY and CDR2 is SVGAGI. CDR3 size: 11 residues. CDR3 in amino acids: CASSYGVEQYF. The CDR3 nucleotides read TGTGCCAGCAGTTACGGGGTAGAGCAGTACTTC.

The CDR3 reads CASRRQGARGQETQYF. In DNA, the CDR3 is TGTGCCAGCAGGCGACAGGGGGCTAGGGGTCAAGAGACCCAGTACTTC. The V call is TRBV28, the J call TRBJ2-5; TRBD1 agrees at 10 bases. Per germline, CDR1 MDHEN and CDR2 SYDVKM. The CDR3 covers 16 residues. J lost 2 bases, V lost 6 bases, and 9 bases had no gene match.

This clone has more than one count but fewer than ten. The chain is built from TRBV5-5 and TRBJ2-7, with TRBD2 matching 11 bases. The CDR3 covers 14 residues. The ends lost 4 bases at V and 4 bases at J; junction bases unmatched: 4. Per germline, CDR1 SGHKS and CDR2 YYEKEE (reference sequence). The CDR3 reads CASSPRLAGYEQYF. The CDR3 bases are TGTGCCAGCAGCCCCCGACTAGCGGGATACGAGCAGTACTTC.

This chain links TRBV18 with TRBJ2-2; D remains unclear. Trimming stripped 2 bases from V and 1 base from J, with 8 bases between. Germline lookup yields CDR1 KGHSH and CDR2 LQKENI. The CDR3 has 15 amino acids. CDR3 residues: CASSPLQKNTGELFF. The CDR3 region has the DNA TGTGCCAGCTCACCATTGCAAAAGAACACCGGGGAGCTGTTTTTT.

The J gene is TRBJ2-1, the V gene TRBV2, with D possibly TRBD2 on 6 matching bases. V shed 3 bases and J shed 3 bases, with 15 bases lying between them. The CDR3 has 16 amino acids. Per the germline V gene, CDR1 is SNHLY and CDR2 is FYNNEI. CDR3 sequence reads: CASSERGGFSYNEQFF. CDR3 DNA sequence: TGTGCCAGCAGTGAGAGAGGAGGGTTTAGCTACAATGAGCAGTTCTTC.

The V and J genes are TRBV18 and TRBJ2-1, with 9 positions matching TRBD1. Germline-derived CDR1 and CDR2 are KGHSH and LQKENI. This CDR3 is 12 amino acids long. V trimming: 6 bases; J trimming: 9 bases; junction bases outside the gene matches: 3. The CDR3 region is CASSLGQGEQFF. CDR3 sequence (DNA): TGTGCCAGCTCTCTGGGACAGGGTGAGCAGTTCTTC.

This clone was counted a few times. The rearrangement uses TRBV19 and TRBJ2-2, with 8 bases fitting TRBD2. The CDR3 is made up of 16 amino acids. Germline CDR1 and CDR2: LNHDA and SQIVND (reference sequence). Trimming removed 4 bases from V and 6 bases from J; junction bases left unmatched: 10. The CDR3 coding sequence is TGTGCCAGTAGTACTTCCCTAGCGGGTGGGCCCGGGGAGCTGTTTTTT. Residues: CASSTSLAGGPGELFF.

This clone was seen at least ten times. The chain is built from TRBV6-5 and TRBJ1-2; 9 positions match TRBD1. Germline assignment: CDR1 MNHEY and CDR2 SVGAGI. Trimming cost V 0 bases and J 8 bases; bases outside gene matches: 4. The CDR3 runs to 14 residues. The CDR3 coding sequence is TGTGCCAGCAGTTACTCGTTCACAGGGGGCGGCTACACCTTC. Translated, it gives CASSYSFTGGGYTF.

V and J are TRBV5-8 and TRBJ1-5; 12 nucleotides align to TRBD1. Germline V gene lookup returns CDR1 SGHTS and CDR2 YDEGEE. The CDR3 spans 16 residues. V trimming: 5 bases; J trimming: 3 bases; junction bases outside the gene matches: 6. The CDR3 DNA reads TGTGCCAGCAGATTACCGGGACAGGGGGCCAATCAGCCCCAGCATTTT. This sequence encodes CASRLPGQGANQPQHF.